The 28 T cell receptor beta chains in this list originate from one sample, sequenced in a study of human CD8 memory T cell subsets. Preparation of the TCR beta libraries relied on UMI-labeled 5' RACE. TCRdb re-analyzed the 5' RACE reads; it lists each CDR3 protein once, without DNA. Here the sample table reports 5,500 to 8,500 distinct CDR3 sequences. Sequencing input: CD8+ T cells from PBMCs. The receptors shown here come from a human donor in good health.

This chain joins TRBV28 and TRBJ2-5; the TCRdb D gene call, TRBD2, has no DNA to confirm it. CDR1 MDHEN and CDR2 SYDVKM come from the germline V gene. The CDR3 is 16 amino acids. The CDR3 here is CASSLREAGRQETQYF. Together with reference TRBV28 and TRBJ2-5, the CDR3 gives the full variable domain: DVKVTQSSRYLVKRTGEKVFLECVQDMDHENMFWYRQDPGLGLRLIYFSYDVKMKEKGDIPEGYSVSREKKERFSLILESASTNQTSMYLCASSLREAGRQETQYFGPGTRLLVL.

The chain recombines TRBV27 with TRBJ2-1; as DNA is missing, the TRBD1 call by TCRdb cannot be tested. CDR3 length: 15 residues. Germline V lookup: CDR1 MNHEY, CDR2 SMNVEV (reference sequence). The CDR3 sequence is CASSFTGQSGNEQFF.

This clonotype is medium-sized (0.01 to 0.1%) by frequency. The rearrangement links TRBV4-2 to TRBJ2-2; the TCRdb call, TRBD1, lacks DNA for checking. Germline V CDR1 and CDR2: LGHNA, YNFKEQ. The CDR3 has 15 residues. CDR3 protein: CASSHHTGVTGELFF.

This clonotype is called medium-sized based on its frequency. The V call is TRBV27, the J call TRBJ2-7; TCRdb indicates TRBD2, and absent DNA this call remains unverified. Germline assignment: CDR1 MNHEY and CDR2 SMNVEV (reference sequence). The CDR3 length is 15 residues. The CDR3 loop is CASSSMSGTLGEQYF.

This clonotype is classed as large by frequency. The chain couples TRBV30 to TRBJ1-3; TCRdb's D call of TRBD1 is untestable without DNA. This CDR3 has 13 amino acids. Per the germline V gene, CDR1 is GTSNPN and CDR2 is SVGIG (reference sequence). The CDR3 here is CAWNGGSGNTIYF.

This clonotype is deemed medium-sized by its frequency. The chain recombines TRBV28 with TRBJ2-3; TCRdb's D call, TRBD2, is unchecked because there is no DNA. CDR1 is MDHEN, CDR2 SYDVKM, per germline. This CDR3 has 15 residues. The CDR3 protein is CASHPRGALLDTQYF.

This clonotype is deemed medium-sized (0.01 to 0.1%) by its frequency. The chain carries TRBV2 and TRBJ2-4; TCRdb lists TRBD1, though no DNA is available to test this call. From germline, CDR1 is SNHLY and CDR2 FYNNEI. The CDR3 has 12 amino acids. CDR3 loop: CASSPLEGVQYF.

The chain uses TRBV6-1 and TRBJ2-3. The CDR3 runs to 14 residues. The germline V gene encodes CDR1 MNHNS and CDR2 SASEGT. The CDR3 region is CASSEYGFTDTQYF.

The chain has TRBV7-8 and TRBJ2-7; TCRdb reports TRBD2, a call that lacks DNA to check it against. Per germline, CDR1 SGHVS and CDR2 FQNEAQ. CDR3 size: 15 residues. The CDR3 reads CASSLVQGPSREQYF.

The chain links TRBV6-5 to TRBJ2-1; TCRdb calls TRBD1, which cannot be checked without DNA. The CDR3 is made up of 13 amino acids. Germline lookup yields CDR1 MNHEY and CDR2 SVGAGI. The CDR3: CASSPRTGLDQFF.

The V call is TRBV7-9, the J call TRBJ2-3. CDR3 length: 15 amino acids. Germline V gives CDR1 SEHNR, CDR2 FQNEAQ (reference sequence). This chain's CDR3 is CASSPKVAGTDTQYF.

Judged by frequency, this clonotype is medium-sized. This chain uses TRBV13 with TRBJ2-7; TCRdb selects TRBD2, and the lack of DNA leaves this call unchecked. This CDR3 has 14 amino acids. Germline CDR1 is PRHDT and CDR2 is FYEKMQ (reference sequence). The CDR3 here is CASSFAGADAEQYF.

The chain has TRBV20-1 and TRBJ1-2. Per germline, CDR1 DFQATT and CDR2 SNEGSKA (reference sequence). This CDR3 has 14 residues. CDR3 region: CSASAAGNNYGYTF.

The V call is TRBV20-1, the J call TRBJ1-5; TCRdb's assignment of TRBD1 cannot be checked, as there is no DNA. The CDR3 length is 16 residues. Germline values: CDR1 DFQATT, CDR2 SNEGSKA (reference sequence). The CDR3: CSARNFPGGSNQPQHF.

CDR3 residues: CASSGLVGRNEQFF. This rearrangement joins TRBV6-2 or TRBV6-3 to TRBJ2-1; no DNA is available, so the TRBD2 call from TCRdb remains unchecked. The germline V gene has CDR1 MNHEY and CDR2 SVGEGT. This CDR3 contains 14 residues.

This clonotype is classed as medium-sized by frequency. The V call is TRBV10-2, the J call TRBJ2-1; TCRdb indicates TRBD2, and absent DNA this call remains unverified. From germline, CDR1 is WSHSY and CDR2 SAAADI. The CDR3 consists of 16 residues. Here the CDR3 reads CASSESRLAVDNEQFF.

This sequence joins TRBV28 and TRBJ1-1; with no DNA, the TCRdb D assignment of TRBD1 cannot be verified. Germline V gene data show CDR1 as MDHEN and CDR2 as SYDVKM. The length of the CDR3 is 16 residues. The CDR3: CASSTRDGLRRTEAFF.

This clonotype registers medium-sized (0.01 to 0.1%) by frequency. The gene calls are TRBV5-1 and TRBJ2-7. The germline V gene encodes CDR1 SGHRS and CDR2 YFSETQ. The CDR3 has 12 residues. CDR3 protein: CASSSAGVDEYF.

This clonotype registers medium-sized by frequency. CDR3 protein: CASRTENTGELFF. V and J are TRBV10-3 and TRBJ2-2. Germline V gene lookup returns CDR1 ENHRY and CDR2 SYGVKD. CDR3 size: 13 residues.

J is TRBJ1-1 and V is TRBV29-1; TCRdb returns TRBD1, unconfirmable since there is no DNA. The CDR3 sequence is 15 residues long. CDR1 is SQVTM and CDR2 is ANQGSEA in the germline V gene. CDR3 sequence reads: CSVLLSVVGGTEAFF.

This chain joins TRBV6-4 and TRBJ2-1; TCRdb selects TRBD2, and the lack of DNA leaves this call unchecked. The V gene's germline CDR1 is MRHNA and CDR2 SNTAGT. The CDR3 is 15 residues long. This CDR3 is CASSHWGGRDNEQFF.

The rearrangement links TRBV10-3 to TRBJ2-7; TCRdb's D call of TRBD1 is untestable without DNA. This CDR3 is built from 16 residues. From germline, CDR1 is ENHRY and CDR2 SYGVKD. The CDR3 region is CAISEGGSGRSYEQYF.

This sequence joins TRBV6-1 and TRBJ2-1; the D call from TCRdb, TRBD2, cannot be confirmed without DNA. The CDR3 spans 16 residues. The germline gives CDR1 MNHNS, CDR2 SASEGT. This CDR3 reads CASSEYAGGPYNEQFF.

The CDR3 sequence: CASSPTSGRGETQYF. The V call is TRBV12-3 or TRBV12-4, the J call TRBJ2-5; TCRdb outputs TRBD2, but without DNA this stays unchecked. This CDR3 comprises 15 residues.

V and J are TRBV12-3 or TRBV12-4 and TRBJ2-1; TCRdb's assignment of TRBD2 cannot be checked, as there is no DNA. CDR3 length equals 14 residues. The CDR3 sequence: CATLLAGDYNEQFF.

V usage is TRBV19 and J usage is TRBJ1-2. The CDR3 has 14 residues. Germline CDR1 LNHDA, CDR2 SQIVND (reference sequence). The CDR3 reads CASSMPSDDYGYTF.

This clonotype is classed as medium-sized by frequency. The chain uses TRBV6-5 and TRBJ1-1. The CDR3 length is 15 residues. Germline assignment: CDR1 MNHEY and CDR2 SVGAGI. CDR3 sequence: CASSYSPALDTEAFF.

V usage is TRBV14 and J usage is TRBJ1-2; TCRdb indicates TRBD1, and absent DNA this call remains unverified. Germline-derived CDR1 and CDR2 are SGHDN and FVKESK. The CDR3 spans 16 residues. The CDR3 protein is CASSQQDTGSNYGYTF.